Following are 2 T cell receptor beta chains from one sample sequenced in a study of cytomegalovirus exposure and HLA in healthy donors. Clones were read by immunoSEQ multiplex PCR, and TCRdb kept only the in-frame ones, dropping some. The data hold roughly 120,000 clones, with more than 70% observed a single time. The sample was PBMCs. Receptors were obtained from a man younger than 30 in good health and CMV-seronegative.

The V call is TRBV30, the J call TRBJ1-3; 8 nucleotides match TRBD1. CDR1 and CDR2 (germline): GTSNPN, SVGIG (reference sequence). The CDR3 has 14 residues. J gave up 7 bases and V 0 bases, and 5 bases lay outside the gene matches. This CDR3 is CAWSVTPGGNTIYF. CDR3 coding DNA: TGTGCCTGGAGTGTAACCCCAGGGGGCAACACCATATATTTT.

This clone was counted only a few times. This chain joins TRBV19 and TRBJ2-5, with D maybe TRBD2 (6 bases). The germline V gene has CDR1 LNHDA and CDR2 SQIVND (reference sequence). This CDR3 has 13 amino acids. The CDR3 loop reads CASRAGMVETQYF. The CDR3 bases are TGTGCTAGTCGGGCGGGGATGGTGGAGACCCAGTACTTC.